This T cell receptor beta chain derives from a study of CD8 T cells in Susac syndrome. Overall study results and limits: In total CD8+ repertoires, around 16 Susac-specific public clones were found, and in CD8+ TEMRA repertoires, five were found.

The RNA, roughly 0.5 to 1 ug, was put through reverse transcription using random hexamers. TCRdb called the immunoSEQ multiplex PCR reads again in MiXCR, with one record for every CDR3 protein. This repertoire shows under 95,000 distinct CDR3 sequences, around 93% found once; its top ten account for more than 0.45%. CDR3 size: 15 residues. Germline CDR1 and CDR2: MNHEY and SMNVEV (reference sequence). J gave up 4 bases and V 5 bases, and 7 bases lay outside the gene matches. Points on this clonotype: Its antigen is not known.

V and J are TRBV27 and TRBJ1-1; 10 bases align to TRBD1. This receptor was identified in a human donor with Susac syndrome. Sequenced sample: CD8+ T cells from PBMCs. The CDR3 DNA sequence: TGTGCCAGCAGTCTCACCGGGACAGGGGTCACTGAAGCTTTCTTT. Translation: CASSLTGTGVTEAFF.